A selection of T cell receptor beta chains follows, all from one sample in a study of cytotoxic CD8 clonotypes in ibrutinib-treated CLL. Assay used: immunoSEQ multiplex PCR; TCRdb lists only in-frame clones, some missing. This sample has roughly 200,000 clones; over 65% occur once, and the top ten carry roughly 6.4%. The input for sequencing was PBMCs, taken after 12 months of ibrutinib treatment. These receptors were collected from a human donor with chronic lymphocytic leukemia. Each CDR3 is given with its conserved first and last residue. Each record gives: D gene, J gene, V gene, clone size, CDR3 DNA, CDR3 protein. D genes are given only for firm matches. For some rows the clone size is stated as once, few or many, or as a class when expanded; others skip it.

NA | TRBJ1-1 | TRBV19 | once | TGTGCCAGCCGTCCTCACAACGGGTGGGGAGCTTTCTTT | CASRPHNGWGAFF
TRBD2 | TRBJ2-3 | TRBV9 | once | TGTGCCAGCAGCGTAGTGGGGGTAGCGGGAGGCCTAAAGCCTAGCACAGATACGCAGTATTTT | CASSVVGVAGGLKPSTDTQYF
NA | TRBJ2-7 | TRBV29-1 | NA | TGCAGCGCCGGGTACCGGGGTGCTGACGAGCAGTACTTC | CSAGYRGADEQYF
TRBD2 | TRBJ2-3 | TRBV29-1 | NA | TGCAGCGTCGAAATTAGCGGGAGGAGCTTGACAGATACGCAGTATTTT | CSVEISGRSLTDTQYF
NA | TRBJ1-5 | TRBV15 | NA | TGTGCCACCAGCAGAAGTAAACAGCCCCAGCATTTT | CATSRSKQPQHF
NA | TRBJ1-3 | TRBV5-1 | few | TGCGCCAGCAGCTTGGTAGGGAGCTCTGGAAACACCATATATTTT | CASSLVGSSGNTIYF
TRBD1 | TRBJ1-1 | TRBV30 | NA | TGTGCCTGGAGGAGACAGGGGTACACTGAAGCTTTCTTT | CAWRRQGYTEAFF
NA | TRBJ2-6 | TRBV6-6 | NA | TGTGCCAGCGGGGCTGCAAGCTCTGGGGCCAACGTCCTGACTTTC | CASGAASSGANVLTF
TRBD2 | TRBJ2-7 | TRBV18 | NA | TGTGCCAGCTCACCAGCGGGAGGGGGGTACGAGCAGTACTTC | CASSPAGGGYEQYF
NA | TRBJ2-1 | TRBV29-1 | NA | TGCAGCGTGAGACAGATTTACAATGAGCAGTTCTTC | CSVRQIYNEQFF
NA | TRBJ1-4 | TRBV7-3 | NA | TGTGCCAGCAGCTTGGCGACGGGTGAAAAACTGTTTTTT | CASSLATGEKLFF
NA | TRBJ1-1 | TRBV5-1 | few | TGCGCCAGCAGCCCGGTGGCGGGGAACACTGAAGCTTTCTTT | CASSPVAGNTEAFF
TRBD1 | TRBJ2-7 | TRBV7-9 | once | TGTGCCAGCAGCCCGGGGACAGGGCTATTTCAGGAGCAGTACTTC | CASSPGTGLFQEQYF
NA | TRBJ1-3 | TRBV5-4 | once | TGTGCCAGCAGCTTGGGGGGTGGCTCTGGAAACACCATATATTTT | CASSLGGGSGNTIYF
TRBD2 | TRBJ2-1 | TRBV7-3 | NA | TGTGCCAGCAGTCCGGGACTAGCCTACAATGAGCAGTTCTTC | CASSPGLAYNEQFF
TRBD2 | TRBJ2-3 | TRBV13 | NA | TGTGCCAGCAGCTTCTATAGCGGGGGGTCGGCAGATACGCAGTATTTT | CASSFYSGGSADTQYF
NA | TRBJ1-1 | TRBV5-1 | NA | TGCGCCAGCCGAGCTTGGGAGGGGACGAACACTGAAGCTTTCTTT | CASRAWEGTNTEAFF
TRBD1 | TRBJ2-1 | TRBV29-1 | NA | TGCAGCGTTGAGGGGACAGTGTACAATGAGCAGTTCTTC | CSVEGTVYNEQFF
NA | TRBJ2-7 | TRBV9 | NA | TGTGCCAGCAGCGTAGAACCCGACACCTCCTACGAGCAGTACTTC | CASSVEPDTSYEQYF
TRBD2 | TRBJ2-1 | TRBV18 | NA | TGTGCCAGCTCACTTACTAGCGGGGGAATCAATGAGCAGTTCTTC | CASSLTSGGINEQFF
NA | TRBJ1-1 | TRBV19 | NA | TGTGCCAGTAGTATAGATTGGAGCAGGGGTTGGACTGAAGCTTTCTTT | CASSIDWSRGWTEAFF
TRBD2 | TRBJ2-3 | TRBV7-2 | NA | TGTGCCAGCAGCCGGACTAGCGGGAGTGCAGATACGCAGTATTTT | CASSRTSGSADTQYF
NA | TRBJ2-5 | TRBV12-5 | NA | TGTGCTAGTGGTTTGGTGGAGTACCAAGAGACCCAGTACTTC | CASGLVEYQETQYF
NA | TRBJ1-3 | TRBV5-8 | NA | TGTGCCAGCAGCTTTTTTACGAGCTCTGGAAACACCATATATTTT | CASSFFTSSGNTIYF
NA | TRBJ1-2 | TRBV4-1 | few | TGCGCCAGCAGCCAAGAGGGGGCAGGGTATGGCTACACCTTC | CASSQEGAGYGYTF
NA | TRBJ2-7 | TRBV5-1 | NA | TGCGCCAGCAGCCCTAGGACTGTTGCTAACGAGCAGTACTTC | CASSPRTVANEQYF
NA | TRBJ2-1 | TRBV20-1 | NA | TGCAGTGCTAGTGTTAATGAGCAGTTCTTC | CSASVNEQFF
NA | TRBJ2-5 | TRBV18 | NA | TGTGCCAGCTCGCAGGGGGAGACCCAGTACTTC | CASSQGETQYF
NA | TRBJ2-7 | TRBV29-1 | NA | TGCAGCGTTGTACCCAGGGAGACGGATGAGCAGTACTTC | CSVVPRETDEQYF
NA | TRBJ1-3 | TRBV30 | NA | TGTGCCTGGAGCCTAAAGGGAAACACCATATATTTT | CAWSLKGNTIYF
NA | TRBJ1-1 | TRBV18 | NA | TGTGCCAGCTCACCGGACCAGAACACTGAAGCTTTCTTT | CASSPDQNTEAFF
NA | TRBJ1-6 | TRBV7-6 | once | TGTGCCAGCGCCCTGTCCCGGCAGGGGACGAGTTCACCCCTCCACTTT | CASALSRQGTSSPLHF
TRBD1 | TRBJ1-6 | TRBV6-5 | few | TGTGCCAGCAGCGCGGACAGGCTAAATTCACCCCTCCACTTT | CASSADRLNSPLHF
NA | TRBJ2-2 | TRBV9 | NA | TGTGCCAGCAGCGGGAAGGGGGAAGAGAACACCGGGGAGCTGTTTTTT | CASSGKGEENTGELFF
TRBD2 | TRBJ2-1 | TRBV6-6 | few | TGTGCCAGCAGGGTCGGCGGGAGCTTCTACAATGAGCAGTTCTTC | CASRVGGSFYNEQFF
NA | TRBJ1-4 | TRBV25-1 | NA | TGTGCCAGCAGTGAGCCGCCGGACGGGCTGTTTTTT | CASSEPPDGLFF
NA | TRBJ1-5 | TRBV4-2 | NA | TGTGCCAGCAGCCAAGATGTCGCCCCGCGGGGCAATCAGCCCCAGCATTTT | CASSQDVAPRGNQPQHF
TRBD1 | TRBJ1-5 | TRBV30 | NA | TGTGCCTGGAGTGCATATACAGGGGGCGTGGGTCAGCCCCAGCATTTT | CAWSAYTGGVGQPQHF
NA | TRBJ2-1 | TRBV7-9 | NA | TGTGCCAGCGGGCCCTCGGGGGGCGCGGGTGAGCAGTTCTTC | CASGPSGGAGEQFF
NA | TRBJ2-7 | TRBV27 | NA | TGTGCCAGCAGTTTAGGACGCTGGGGTGAGCAGTACTTC | CASSLGRWGEQYF
TRBD1 | TRBJ2-3 | TRBV4-1 | NA | TGCGCCAGCAGCCGAACGGACAGGGATACGCAGTATTTT | CASSRTDRDTQYF
NA | TRBJ1-5 | TRBV6-5 | NA | TGTGCCAGCCGCCGAAGAGATAGCAATCAGCCCCAGCATTTT | CASRRRDSNQPQHF
TRBD1 | TRBJ1-1 | TRBV7-2 | NA | TGTGCCAGCCGACAGGGGGCGAACACTGAAGCTTTCTTT | CASRQGANTEAFF
NA | TRBJ1-6 | TRBV7-9 | NA | TGTGCCAGCAGCTTAGATAATTCACCCCTCCACTTT | CASSLDNSPLHF
TRBD1 | TRBJ1-3 | TRBV30 | NA | TGTGCCTGGAGCGTAGGGGCAGGGGGAACCATATATTTT | CAWSVGAGGTIYF
NA | TRBJ2-3 | TRBV27 | NA | TGTGCCAGCAGTCCGACCACAGATACGCAGTATTTT | CASSPTTDTQYF
TRBD1 | TRBJ1-5 | TRBV30 | NA | TGTGCCTGGAGTCAAAGACAGGGGTATCAGCCCCAGCATTTT | CAWSQRQGYQPQHF
TRBD2 | TRBJ2-7 | TRBV7-2 | few | TGTGCCAGCAGTGGGGGGCGGGAGGCCCACTACGAGCAGTACTTC | CASSGGREAHYEQYF
NA | TRBJ1-1 | TRBV9 | NA | TGTGCCAGCAGCCCGTCGATTTCACAGCTAAACACTGAAGCTTTCTTT | CASSPSISQLNTEAFF
NA | TRBJ1-2 | TRBV6-5 | few | TGTGCCAGCAGCCGTTTCCCGGCTAACTATGGCTACACCTTC | CASSRFPANYGYTF
NA | TRBJ1-5 | TRBV19 | NA | TGTGCCAGTAGTATAAGGGTCGGCACACATCCATATAATAGCAATCAGCCCCAGCATTTT | CASSIRVGTHPYNSNQPQHF
NA | TRBJ2-7 | TRBV11-2 | NA | TGTGCCAGCAGCTTAGTGGGGTTCAGTTTCAACGAGCAGTACTTC | CASSLVGFSFNEQYF
NA | TRBJ1-5 | TRBV4-2 | NA | TGTGCCAGCAGCCAAGATACAAACAGGGCCTTGAACCAGCCCCAGCATTTT | CASSQDTNRALNQPQHF